This T cell receptor beta chain derives from a study of radiation and T cells in renal cell carcinoma. Study details: Nephrectomy followed 15 Gy stereotactic body radiation by 4 weeks.

Some clones are missing from TCRdb's copy, which holds only in-frame ones; the method was immunoSEQ multiplex PCR. The data contain 150,000 or so clones, 88% of them singletons. Time point reported: baseline pretreatment blood. Treatment defined: 15 Gy SBRT to primary tumor, nephrectomy 4 weeks later. This CDR3 is built from 15 residues. V lost 5 bases to trimming and J lost 4 bases, with 17 bases between them. Germline V lookup: CDR1 MNHEY, CDR2 SMNVEV (reference sequence). The chain recombines TRBV27 with TRBJ1-2; D gene unclear. This specimen was blood, taken from a patient whose treatment included radiotherapy and nephrectomy. This sequence was found in a woman aged 70-85 years with renal cell carcinoma. The DNA for the CDR3 is TGTGCCAGCAGTCGATTAGACACGCTTTCCTATGGCTACACCTTC. Encoded protein: CASSRLDTLSYGYTF.